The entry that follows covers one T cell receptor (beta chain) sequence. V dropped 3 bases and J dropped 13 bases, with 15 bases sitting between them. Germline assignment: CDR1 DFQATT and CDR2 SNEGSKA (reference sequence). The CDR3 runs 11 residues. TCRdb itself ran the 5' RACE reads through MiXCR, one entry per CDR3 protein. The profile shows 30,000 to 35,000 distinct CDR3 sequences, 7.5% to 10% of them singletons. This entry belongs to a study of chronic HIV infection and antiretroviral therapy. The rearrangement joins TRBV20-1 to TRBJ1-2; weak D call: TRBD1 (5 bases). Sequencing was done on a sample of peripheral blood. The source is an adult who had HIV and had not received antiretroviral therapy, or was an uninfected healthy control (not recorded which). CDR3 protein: CSARTDLFGTF. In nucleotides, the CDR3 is TGCAGTGCTAGGACAGACTTGTTTGGCACCTTC.